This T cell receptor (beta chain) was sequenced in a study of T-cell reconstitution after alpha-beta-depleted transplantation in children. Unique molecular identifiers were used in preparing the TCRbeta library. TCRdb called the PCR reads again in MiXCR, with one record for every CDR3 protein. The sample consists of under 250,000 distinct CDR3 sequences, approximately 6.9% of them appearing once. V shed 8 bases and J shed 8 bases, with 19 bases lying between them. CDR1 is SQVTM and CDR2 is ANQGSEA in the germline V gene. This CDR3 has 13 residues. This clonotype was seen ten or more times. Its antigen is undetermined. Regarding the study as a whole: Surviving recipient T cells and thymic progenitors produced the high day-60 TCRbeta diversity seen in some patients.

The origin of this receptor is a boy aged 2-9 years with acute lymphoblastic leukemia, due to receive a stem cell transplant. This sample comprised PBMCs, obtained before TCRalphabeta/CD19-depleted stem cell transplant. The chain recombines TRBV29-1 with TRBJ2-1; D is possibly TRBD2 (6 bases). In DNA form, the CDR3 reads TGCAGCAGTGCAGGGAGGTTAAGGGATGAGCAGTTCTTC. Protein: CSSAGRLRDEQFF.